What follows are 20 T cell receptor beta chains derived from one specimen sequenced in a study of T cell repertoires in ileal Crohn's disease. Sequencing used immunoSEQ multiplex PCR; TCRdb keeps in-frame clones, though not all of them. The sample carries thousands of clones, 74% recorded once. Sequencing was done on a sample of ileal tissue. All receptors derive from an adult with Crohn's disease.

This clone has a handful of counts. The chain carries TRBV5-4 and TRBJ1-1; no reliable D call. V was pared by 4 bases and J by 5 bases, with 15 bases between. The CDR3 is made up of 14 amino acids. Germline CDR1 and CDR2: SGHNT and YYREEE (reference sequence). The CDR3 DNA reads TGTGCCAGCAGCCTGGAGAGGGTGGGGACTGAAGCTTTCTTT. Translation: CASSLERVGTEAFF. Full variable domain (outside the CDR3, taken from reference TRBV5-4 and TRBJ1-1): ETGVTQSPTHLIKTRGQQVTLRCSSQSGHNTVSWYQQALGQGPQFIFQYYREEENGRGNFPPRFSGLQFPNYSSELNVNALELDDSALYLCASSLERVGTEAFFGQGTRLTVV.

This CDR3 reads CASSYGGAPNEKLFF. CDR3 DNA: TGTGCCAGCAGTTACGGTGGGGCTCCTAATGAAAAACTGTTTTTT. This chain links TRBV6-6 with TRBJ1-4, with D perhaps matching TRBD1 (5 bases). Trimming took off 2 bases at V and 3 bases at J, with 10 bases between the two ends. CDR1 and CDR2 from the germline V gene are MNHNY and SVGAGI (reference sequence). The CDR3 runs 15 residues.

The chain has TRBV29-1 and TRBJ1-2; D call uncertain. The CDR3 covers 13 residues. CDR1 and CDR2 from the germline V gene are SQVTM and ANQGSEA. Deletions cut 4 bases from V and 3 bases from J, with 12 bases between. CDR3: CSVVGGPDYGYTF. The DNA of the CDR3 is TGCAGCGTTGTAGGTGGGCCGGACTATGGCTACACCTTC.

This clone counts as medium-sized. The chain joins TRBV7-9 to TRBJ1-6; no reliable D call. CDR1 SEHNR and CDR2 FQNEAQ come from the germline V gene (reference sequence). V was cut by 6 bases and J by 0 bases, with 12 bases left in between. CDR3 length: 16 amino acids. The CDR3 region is CASRPGGSSYNSPLHF. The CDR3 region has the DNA TGTGCCAGCAGGCCCGGCGGGAGCTCCTATAATTCACCCCTCCACTTT.

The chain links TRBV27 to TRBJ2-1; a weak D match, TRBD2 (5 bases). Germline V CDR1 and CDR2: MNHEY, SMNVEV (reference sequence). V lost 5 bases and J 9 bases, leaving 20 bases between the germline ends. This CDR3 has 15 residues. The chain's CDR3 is CASSPLGLASTEQFF. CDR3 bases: TGTGCCAGCAGTCCCCTCGGGTTGGCTAGCACTGAGCAGTTCTTC.

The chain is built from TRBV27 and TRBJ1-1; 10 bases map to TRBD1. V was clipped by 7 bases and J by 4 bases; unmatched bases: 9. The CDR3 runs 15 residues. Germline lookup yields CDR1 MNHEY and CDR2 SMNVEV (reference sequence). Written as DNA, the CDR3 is TGTGCCAGCAAACCGGGACAGGGGCTGGGCACTGAAGCTTTCTTT. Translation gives CASKPGQGLGTEAFF.

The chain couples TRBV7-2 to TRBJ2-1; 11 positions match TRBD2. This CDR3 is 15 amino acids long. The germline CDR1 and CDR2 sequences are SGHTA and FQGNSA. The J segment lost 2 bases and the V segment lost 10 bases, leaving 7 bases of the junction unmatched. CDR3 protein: CATQLAGVTYNEQFF. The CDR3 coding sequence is TGTGCCACCCAACTAGCGGGGGTAACCTACAATGAGCAGTTCTTC.

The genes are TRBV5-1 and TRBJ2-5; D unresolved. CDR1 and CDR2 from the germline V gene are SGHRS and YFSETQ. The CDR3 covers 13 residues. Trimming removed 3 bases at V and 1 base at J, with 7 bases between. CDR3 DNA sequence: TGCGCCAGCAGCTCCTGGGCCCAAGAGACCCAGTACTTC. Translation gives CASSSWAQETQYF.

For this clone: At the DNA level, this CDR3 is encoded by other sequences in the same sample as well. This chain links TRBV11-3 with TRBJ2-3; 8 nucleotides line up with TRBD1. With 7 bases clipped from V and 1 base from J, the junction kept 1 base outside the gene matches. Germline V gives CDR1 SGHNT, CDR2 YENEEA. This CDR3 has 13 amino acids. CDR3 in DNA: TGTGCCAGCAAGGACAGGGGCACAGATACGCAGTATTTT. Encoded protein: CASKDRGTDTQYF.

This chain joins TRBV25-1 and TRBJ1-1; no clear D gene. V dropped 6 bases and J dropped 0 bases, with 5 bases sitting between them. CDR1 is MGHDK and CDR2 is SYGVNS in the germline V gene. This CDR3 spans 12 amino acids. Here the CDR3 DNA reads TGTGCCAGCAGCCTTGTGAACACTGAAGCTTTCTTT. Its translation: CASSLVNTEAFF.

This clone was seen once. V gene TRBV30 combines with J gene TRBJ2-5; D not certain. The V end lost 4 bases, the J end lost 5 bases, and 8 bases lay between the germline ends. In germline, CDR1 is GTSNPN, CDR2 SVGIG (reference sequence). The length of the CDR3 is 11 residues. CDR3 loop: CAWTLGETQYF. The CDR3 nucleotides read TGTGCCTGGACCCTCGGGGAGACCCAGTACTTC.

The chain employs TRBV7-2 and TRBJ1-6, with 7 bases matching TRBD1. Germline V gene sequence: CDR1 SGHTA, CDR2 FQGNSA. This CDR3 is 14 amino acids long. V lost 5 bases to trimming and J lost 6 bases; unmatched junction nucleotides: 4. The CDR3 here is CASSVTGPNSPLHF. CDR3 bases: TGTGCCAGCAGCGTGACAGGGCCTAATTCACCCCTCCACTTT.

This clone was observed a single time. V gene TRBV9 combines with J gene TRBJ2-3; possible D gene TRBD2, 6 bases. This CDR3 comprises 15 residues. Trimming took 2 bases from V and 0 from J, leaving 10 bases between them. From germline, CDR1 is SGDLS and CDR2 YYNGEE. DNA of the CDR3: TGTGCCAGCAGCGTCACGGGGACTAGCACAGATACGCAGTATTTT. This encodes CASSVTGTSTDTQYF. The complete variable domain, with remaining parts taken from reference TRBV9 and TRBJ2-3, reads DSGVTQTPKHLITATGQRVTLRCSPRSGDLSVYWYQQSLDQGLQFLIQYYNGEERAKGNILERFSAQQFPDLHSELNLSSLELGDSALYFCASSVTGTSTDTQYFGPGTRLTVL.

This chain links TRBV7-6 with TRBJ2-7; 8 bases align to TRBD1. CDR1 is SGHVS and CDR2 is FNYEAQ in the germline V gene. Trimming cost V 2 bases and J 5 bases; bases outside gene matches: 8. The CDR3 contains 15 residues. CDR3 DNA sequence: TGTGCCAGCAGCTTAACGCAGGGGGCCATGAACGAGCAGTACTTC. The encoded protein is CASSLTQGAMNEQYF.

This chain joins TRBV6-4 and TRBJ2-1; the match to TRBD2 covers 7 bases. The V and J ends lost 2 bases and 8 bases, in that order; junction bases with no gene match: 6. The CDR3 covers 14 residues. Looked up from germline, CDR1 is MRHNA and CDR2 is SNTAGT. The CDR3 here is CASSDHGGLDEQFF. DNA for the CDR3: TGTGCCAGCAGTGACCACGGGGGGTTGGATGAGCAGTTCTTC.

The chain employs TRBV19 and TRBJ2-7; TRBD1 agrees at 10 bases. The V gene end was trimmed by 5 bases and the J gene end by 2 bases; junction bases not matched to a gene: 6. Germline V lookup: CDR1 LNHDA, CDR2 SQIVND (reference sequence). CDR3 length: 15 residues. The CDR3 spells CASSHDRGPAYEQYF. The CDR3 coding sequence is TGTGCCAGTAGTCACGACAGGGGGCCTGCCTACGAGCAGTACTTC.

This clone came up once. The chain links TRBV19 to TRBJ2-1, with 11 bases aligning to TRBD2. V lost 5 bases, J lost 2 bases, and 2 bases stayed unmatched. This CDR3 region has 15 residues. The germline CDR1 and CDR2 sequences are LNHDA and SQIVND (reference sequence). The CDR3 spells CASSLAGGAYNEQFF. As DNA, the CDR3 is TGTGCCAGTAGTTTAGCGGGGGGGGCCTACAATGAGCAGTTCTTC.

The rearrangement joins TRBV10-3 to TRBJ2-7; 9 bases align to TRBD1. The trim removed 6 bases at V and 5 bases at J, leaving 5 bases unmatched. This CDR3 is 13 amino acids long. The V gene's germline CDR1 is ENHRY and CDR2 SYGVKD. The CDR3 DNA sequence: TGTGCCATCAGGGGGGACAGGGCCAACGAGCAGTACTTC. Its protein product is CAIRGDRANEQYF.

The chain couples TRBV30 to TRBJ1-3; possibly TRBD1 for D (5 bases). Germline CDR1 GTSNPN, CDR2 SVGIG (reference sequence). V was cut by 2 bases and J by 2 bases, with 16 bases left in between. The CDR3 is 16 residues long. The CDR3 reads CAWSPLTGGAGNTIYF. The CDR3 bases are TGTGCCTGGAGTCCTCTGACGGGGGGAGCTGGAAACACCATATATTTT.

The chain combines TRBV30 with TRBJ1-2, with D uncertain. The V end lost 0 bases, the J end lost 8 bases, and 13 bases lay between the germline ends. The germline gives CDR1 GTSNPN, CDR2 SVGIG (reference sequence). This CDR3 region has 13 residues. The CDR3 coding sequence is TGTGCCTGGAGTGTAAGTCTTCGGGAAGGCTACACCTTC. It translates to CAWSVSLREGYTF.